These 23 T cell receptor beta chains were all obtained from the same sample, sequenced in a study of early T cells in non-severe SARS-CoV-2 infection. MiXCR, applied by TCRdb to the 5' RACE reads, yields one record per CDR3 protein. Of about 99,000 distinct CDR3 sequences in the sample, around a sixth were seen once. Sequencing was done on a sample of whole blood. The receptors were sampled from an adult who was a healthcare worker with PCR-confirmed SARS-CoV-2 infection or an uninfected control (not recorded which).

In this sample, this clonotype turned up a few times. The chain joins TRBV5-5 to TRBJ2-7; no reliable D call. The CDR3 spans 17 residues. CDR1 is SGHKS, CDR2 YYEKEE, per germline (reference sequence). The V end was cut by 1 base, the J end by 3 bases, with 20 bases between. The CDR3 spells CASSLMLRVASLYEQYF. Written as DNA, the CDR3 is TGTGCCAGCAGCTTGATGCTCCGGGTTGCCTCCCTCTACGAGCAGTACTTC.

The rearrangement uses TRBV19 and TRBJ1-1; D may be TRBD1 (5 bases). This CDR3 is built from 15 residues. V was pared by 0 bases and J by 3 bases, with 11 bases between. Germline V gives CDR1 LNHDA, CDR2 SQIVND (reference sequence). The CDR3 is CASSIDKGLDTEAFF. DNA of the CDR3: TGTGCCAGTAGTATAGATAAGGGGCTCGACACTGAAGCTTTCTTT.

This clonotype was observed a handful of times. The rearrangement joins TRBV12-3 or TRBV12-4 to TRBJ1-1, with D unclear. Between the trimmed V and J ends, which lost 3 bases and 3 bases, there was a span of 14 bases. The CDR3 runs to 15 residues. The CDR3 DNA reads as TGTGCCAGCAGTTTCGAGTCCCTTAGGGACACTGAAGCTTTCTTT. This codes for CASSFESLRDTEAFF.

The V gene is TRBV19, the J gene TRBJ2-6; 7 bases are shared with TRBD1. The CDR3 has 15 residues. Unmatched junction bases numbered 6, after V lost 6 bases and J lost 4 bases. Germline CDR1 LNHDA, CDR2 SQIVND (reference sequence). CDR3 amino acids: CASSAQGYGANVLTF. The CDR3 nucleotides are TGTGCCAGTAGCGCACAGGGGTACGGGGCCAACGTCCTGACTTTC.

DNA for the CDR3: TGTGCCAGCAGTCCCCGGGGAGCGGCCCTCTACGAGCAGTACTTC. This translates into CASSPRGAALYEQYF. V and J are TRBV6-5 and TRBJ2-7, with D perhaps TRBD2 (5 bases). V was shortened by 5 bases and J by 3 bases, with 17 bases between the two germline ends. The CDR3 length is 15 residues. Germline V CDR1 and CDR2: MNHEY, SVGAGI.

This clonotype was found a few times. This chain joins TRBV10-1 and TRBJ1-1; D may be TRBD1 (6 bases). The V end was cut by 7 bases, the J end by 2 bases, with 11 bases between. The CDR3 is 13 residues long. CDR1 is WNHNN, CDR2 SYGVQD, per germline (reference sequence). The CDR3 here is CASKSGGNTEAFF. The CDR3 region has the DNA TGCGCCAGCAAGAGTGGGGGCAACACTGAAGCTTTCTTT.

This clonotype was seen only a few times. The chain joins TRBV27 to TRBJ2-7; D remains ambiguous. V was cut by 1 base and J by 6 bases, with 13 bases left in between. The germline gives CDR1 MNHEY, CDR2 SMNVEV (reference sequence). The CDR3 is made up of 14 amino acids. CDR3 sequence reads: CASSLLGFGSEQYF. The CDR3 region has the DNA TGTGCCAGCAGTTTATTGGGGTTCGGCAGCGAGCAGTACTTC.

This clonotype was detected many times. The CDR3 coding sequence is TGTGCCAGCAGTCGGACAGAACTCTATGGCTACACCTTC. This codes for CASSRTELYGYTF. This chain uses TRBV7-2 with TRBJ1-2; tentatively, D is TRBD1 (6 bases). Trimming took 6 bases from V and 4 from J, leaving 12 bases between them. Germline loops: CDR1 SGHTA, CDR2 FQGNSA. The CDR3 runs 13 residues.

The V gene is TRBV29-1, the J gene TRBJ2-7; 7 bases agree with TRBD1. CDR1 and CDR2 (germline): SQVTM, ANQGSEA. J lost 4 bases, V lost 5 bases, and 5 bases had no gene match. The CDR3 has 12 residues. CDR3 bases: TGCAGCGTTTTAAAGGGGGCTTACGAGCAGTACTTC. Its protein product is CSVLKGAYEQYF.

The chain recombines TRBV7-9 with TRBJ1-2; D uncertain. Trimming removed 1 base at V and 6 bases at J, with 6 bases between. The length of the CDR3 is 12 residues. Germline V gene sequence: CDR1 SEHNR, CDR2 FQNEAQ (reference sequence). DNA for the CDR3: TGTGCCAGCAGCTTAGACAACCATGGCTACACCTTC. This gives the protein CASSLDNHGYTF.

This clonotype was picked up many times. This chain links TRBV3-1 with TRBJ2-5, with a tentative D call TRBD2 (6 bases). The CDR3 is 15 residues long. Germline V gene data show CDR1 as LGHDT and CDR2 as YNNKEL (reference sequence). The V end was cut by 5 bases, the J end by 5 bases, with 18 bases between. The CDR3 loop reads CASSSRTREFETQYF. The CDR3 DNA reads as TGTGCCAGCAGCTCAAGGACCCGGGAGTTTGAGACCCAGTACTTC.

This clonotype was seen more than once but under ten times. V and J are TRBV10-3 and TRBJ2-1; TRBD2 agrees at 7 bases. The junction had 5 bases not matched to a gene; V was cut back by 7 bases and J by 5 bases. Germline CDR1 reads ENHRY; CDR2 reads SYGVKD. The CDR3 is 13 residues long. DNA of the CDR3: TGTGCCATCACCCCCGGGGGGAACAATGAGCAGTTCTTC. Its translation is CAITPGGNNEQFF.

This clonotype was seen a few times. The V and J genes are TRBV18 and TRBJ2-7; D possibly corresponds to TRBD1 (5 bases). Deletions cut 4 bases from V and 3 bases from J, with 10 bases between. CDR1 is KGHSH and CDR2 is LQKENI in the germline V gene. This CDR3 has 13 residues. The CDR3 is CASSRDSGYEQYF. DNA for the CDR3: TGTGCCAGCTCACGCGACAGTGGCTACGAGCAGTACTTC.

This clonotype was detected many times. The rearrangement links TRBV7-2 to TRBJ2-7; D possibly uses TRBD1 or TRBD2 (6 bases each). V was shortened by 1 base and J by 13 bases, with 20 bases between the two germline ends. Per the germline V gene, CDR1 is SGHTA and CDR2 is FQGNSA. This CDR3 has 14 residues. The CDR3 DNA reads TGTGCCAGCAGCTTAGAGGGGGGTGCTGGTAGAAAATACTTC. Translated: CASSLEGGAGRKYF.

As for this clonotype: Mismatch with germline at one junction end may stem from a read error. The gene calls are TRBV29-1 and TRBJ1-1, with D uncertain. Germline CDR1 is SQVTM and CDR2 is ANQGSEA. The CDR3 length is 14 residues. CDR3 in amino acids: CGVEGQNMNTEAFF. The CDR3 bases are TGCGGCGTTGAGGGCCAGAATATGAACACTGAAGCTTTCTTT.

This clonotype occurred a few times. The chain has TRBV29-1 and TRBJ2-3, with 9 bases lining up with TRBD2. Germline lookup yields CDR1 SQVTM and CDR2 ANQGSEA. The junction had 12 bases not matched to a gene; V was cut back by 6 bases and J by 8 bases. This CDR3 is 14 amino acids long. This CDR3 is CSVPGLAGLATQYF. DNA of the CDR3: TGCAGCGTACCCGGCCTAGCGGGACTCGCTACGCAGTATTTT.

In its sample, this clonotype was seen a few times. The CDR3 region is CASTRDRESYEQYF. In DNA form, the CDR3 reads TGTGCCAGCACCCGGGACAGAGAATCCTACGAGCAGTACTTC. This rearrangement joins TRBV2 to TRBJ2-7; 7 bases fit TRBD1. This CDR3 contains 14 residues. CDR1 and CDR2 from the germline V gene are SNHLY and FYNNEI. V trimming: 7 bases; J trimming: 1 base; junction bases outside the gene matches: 7.

This clonotype was observed a handful of times. This chain connects TRBV20-1 to TRBJ2-4; D might be TRBD1 (6 bases). This CDR3 is 12 amino acids long. The germline V gene encodes CDR1 DFQATT and CDR2 SNEGSKA (reference sequence). The CDR3 coding sequence is TGCAGAGGGGGTTATCAAGAAAACATTCAGTACTTC. Translated: CRGGYQENIQYF.

This clonotype was counted only a few times. The V call is TRBV7-9, the J call TRBJ2-5; 9 bases line up with TRBD1. CDR3 length equals 16 residues. Per germline, CDR1 SEHNR and CDR2 FQNEAQ (reference sequence). Losses at the gene ends were 2 bases for V and 5 bases for J; bases not matched to a gene: 9. The DNA for the CDR3 is TGTGCCAGCAGCTTATACCGGACAGGGGCGAATGAGACCCAGTACTTC. Translation gives CASSLYRTGANETQYF.

This clonotype turned up a few times. The rearrangement uses TRBV6-4 and TRBJ2-1, with 8 nucleotides matching TRBD2. CDR1 MRHNA and CDR2 SNTAGT come from the germline V gene. The length of the CDR3 is 15 residues. Trimming took 0 bases from V and 7 from J; bases not matched to a gene: 5. CDR3 nucleotide sequence: TGTGCCAGCAGTGACTCGCCGGGAGGGCCGAATGAGCAGTTCTTC. Protein: CASSDSPGGPNEQFF.

This clonotype came up a few times. The V and J genes are TRBV14 and TRBJ1-2, with 7 nucleotides matching TRBD1. Losses at the gene ends were 3 bases for V and 4 bases for J; bases not matched to a gene: 5. The CDR3 totals 14 residues. Germline assignment: CDR1 SGHDN and CDR2 FVKESK. The CDR3 protein is CASSHTGESYGYTF. CDR3 nucleotides: TGTGCCAGCAGCCACACAGGGGAGTCCTATGGCTACACCTTC.

There are a few counts of this clonotype. V usage is TRBV7-2 and J usage is TRBJ2-7; D gene uncertain. The CDR3 length is 14 residues. Germline-derived CDR1 and CDR2 are SGHTA and FQGNSA. V dropped 1 base and J dropped 2 bases, with 9 bases sitting between them. The CDR3 DNA reads as TGTGCCAGCAGCTTAGGTACAGCAGCCTACGAGCAGTACTTC. This codes for CASSLGTAAYEQYF.

The rearrangement uses TRBV10-3 and TRBJ1-5; TRBD1 agrees at 8 bases. The CDR3 has 15 amino acids. The germline CDR1 and CDR2 sequences are ENHRY and SYGVKD. Trimming cost V 4 bases and J 3 bases; bases outside gene matches: 5. The CDR3 protein is CAISGRQGINQPQHF. In DNA, the CDR3 is TGTGCCATCAGTGGAAGACAGGGGATCAATCAGCCCCAGCATTTT.